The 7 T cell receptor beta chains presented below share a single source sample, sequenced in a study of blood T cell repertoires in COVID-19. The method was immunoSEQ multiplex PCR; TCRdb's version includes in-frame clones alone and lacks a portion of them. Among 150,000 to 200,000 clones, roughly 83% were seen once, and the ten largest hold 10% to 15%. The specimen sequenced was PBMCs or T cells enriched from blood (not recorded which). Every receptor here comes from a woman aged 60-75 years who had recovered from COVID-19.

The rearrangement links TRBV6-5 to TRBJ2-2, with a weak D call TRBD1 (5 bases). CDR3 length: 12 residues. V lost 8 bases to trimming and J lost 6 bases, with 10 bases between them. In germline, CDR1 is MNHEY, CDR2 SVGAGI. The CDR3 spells CASRQGAGELFF. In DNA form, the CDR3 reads TGTGCCAGCCGCCAGGGCGCCGGGGAGCTGTTTTTT.

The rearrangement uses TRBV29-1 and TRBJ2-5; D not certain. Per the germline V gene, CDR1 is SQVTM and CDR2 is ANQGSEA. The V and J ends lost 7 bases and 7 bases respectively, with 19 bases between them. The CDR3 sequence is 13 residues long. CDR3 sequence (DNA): TGCAGCGAGGGCTCCTCCACATCAGGGACCCAGTACTTC. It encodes CSEGSSTSGTQYF.

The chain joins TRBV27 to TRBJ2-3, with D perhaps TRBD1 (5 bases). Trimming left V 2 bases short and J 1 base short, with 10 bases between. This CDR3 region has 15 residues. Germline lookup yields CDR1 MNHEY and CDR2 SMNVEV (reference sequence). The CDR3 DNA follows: TGTGCCAGCAGTTTAGCAGGGTGGGGCACAGATACGCAGTATTTT. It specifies CASSLAGWGTDTQYF.

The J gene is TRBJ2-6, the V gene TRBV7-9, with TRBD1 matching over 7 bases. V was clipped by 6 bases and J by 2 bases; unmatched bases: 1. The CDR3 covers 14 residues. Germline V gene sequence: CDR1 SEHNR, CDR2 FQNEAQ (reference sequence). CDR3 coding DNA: TGTGCCAGCAGTCAGGGGGCTGGGGCCAACGTCCTGACTTTC. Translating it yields CASSQGAGANVLTF.

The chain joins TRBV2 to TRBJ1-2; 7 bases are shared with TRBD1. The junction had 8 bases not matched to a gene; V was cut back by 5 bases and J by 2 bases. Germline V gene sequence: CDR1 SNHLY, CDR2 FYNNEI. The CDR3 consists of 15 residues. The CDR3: CASSPTGQANYGYTF. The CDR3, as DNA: TGTGCCAGCAGTCCCACCGGACAGGCGAACTATGGCTACACCTTC.

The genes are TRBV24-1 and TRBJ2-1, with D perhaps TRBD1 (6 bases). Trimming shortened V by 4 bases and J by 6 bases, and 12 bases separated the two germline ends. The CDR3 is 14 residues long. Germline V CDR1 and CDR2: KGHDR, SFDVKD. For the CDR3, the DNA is TGTGCCACCAGTGACCCTGGGACACCCAATGAGCAGTTCTTC. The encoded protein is CATSDPGTPNEQFF.

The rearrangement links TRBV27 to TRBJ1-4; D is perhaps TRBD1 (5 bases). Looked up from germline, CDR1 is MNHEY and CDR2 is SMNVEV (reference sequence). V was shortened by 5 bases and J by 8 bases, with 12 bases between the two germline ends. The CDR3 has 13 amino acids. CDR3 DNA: TGTGCCAGCAGTGAGGCAGGGCGCGAAAAACTGTTTTTT. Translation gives CASSEAGREKLFF.